This TCR beta chain was sequenced for a study of OX40 agonist ivuxolimab in advanced cancers. Study-wide background: Dose-escalation patients' cancers were hepatocellular carcinoma, melanoma, renal cell or head and neck cancer. Partial responses were achieved by three patients: one hepatocellular carcinoma, two cutaneous melanoma.

Measured with immunoSEQ multiplex PCR; TCRdb has only the in-frame clones, and not every one. Of 65,000 to 90,000 clones in the sample, approximately 90% were seen once. Exclusion applied to patients with autoimmune disease history or systemic immunosuppression. The investigators sampled blood at baseline, at cycle 4 day 1, and at cycle 7 day 1. This CDR3 spans 16 amino acids. Trimming left V 0 bases short and J 3 bases short, with 14 bases between. Looked up from germline, CDR1 is SGHNT and CDR2 is YENEEA. The rearrangement links TRBV11-3 to TRBJ1-2; a possible D gene is TRBD1 (6 bases). This TCR came from an adult with an advanced solid tumor such as melanoma, head and neck, liver or kidney cancer. The starting material was CD4+ or CD8+ T cells sorted from blood, obtained in a trial of the OX40 agonist ivuxolimab. In DNA form, the CDR3 reads TGTGCCAGCAGCTTAGACGGACAGCGTGGAGACTATGGCTACACCTTC. It specifies CASSLDGQRGDYGYTF.